A single sample gave rise to the 10 T cell receptor beta chains below, sequenced in a study of radiation and T cells in renal cell carcinoma. Time point in this sample: blood 4 weeks post-SBRT, at nephrectomy. Treatment given: 15 Gy SBRT to primary tumor, nephrectomy 4 weeks later. Profiling relied on immunoSEQ multiplex PCR, and the TCRdb table lists in-frame clones only, not all of them. The profile shows roughly 92,000 clones, around 80% of them singletons. Material: blood, obtained from a patient whose treatment included radiotherapy and nephrectomy. These receptors all stem from a man between 60 and 70 years old with renal cell carcinoma.

The chain links TRBV7-8 to TRBJ1-1; D is uncertain. Germline CDR1 reads SGHVS; CDR2 reads FQNEAQ. Trimming took 5 bases from V and 6 from J, leaving 10 bases between them. The CDR3 spans 12 residues. The CDR3 DNA is TGTGCCAGCAGCCCCTATGGAGCTGAAGCTTTCTTT. Translating gives CASSPYGAEAFF.

This chain connects TRBV9 to TRBJ2-7, with a weak D call TRBD2 (6 bases). The CDR3 length is 15 residues. The V end was cut by 0 bases, the J end by 2 bases, with 12 bases between. Germline V gene lookup returns CDR1 SGDLS and CDR2 YYNGEE. CDR3 sequence (DNA): TGTGCCAGCAGCGTAGGTGGGCTAGCGACCTACGAGCAGTACTTC. This codes for CASSVGGLATYEQYF.

The V gene is TRBV4-2, the J gene TRBJ1-2; 7 nucleotides align to TRBD1. CDR1 and CDR2 from the germline V gene are LGHNA and YNFKEQ. The V and J ends lost 0 bases and 5 bases, in that order; junction bases with no gene match: 6. The CDR3 is 15 residues long. The CDR3 is CASSQDQGVDYGYTF. CDR3 sequence (DNA): TGTGCCAGCAGCCAAGACCAGGGGGTGGATTATGGCTACACCTTC.

This clone was observed once. J is TRBJ2-5 and V is TRBV29-1, with D possibly matching TRBD1 (5 bases). Germline V gives CDR1 SQVTM, CDR2 ANQGSEA. Trimming removed 3 bases at V and 7 bases at J, with 12 bases between. This CDR3 has 12 residues. The CDR3: CSVDQGPGTQYF. In nucleotides, the CDR3 is TGCAGCGTTGACCAGGGTCCAGGGACCCAGTACTTC.

The chain recombines TRBV12-5 with TRBJ2-3; 8 nucleotides match TRBD2. This CDR3 comprises 15 residues. Germline CDR1 is LGHNT and CDR2 is FRNRAP. V trimming: 2 bases; J trimming: 3 bases; junction bases outside the gene matches: 4. The CDR3 loop is CASGLSTSGTDTQYF. CDR3 in DNA: TGTGCTAGTGGTTTGTCCACTAGCGGAACAGATACGCAGTATTTT.

The V gene is TRBV27, the J gene TRBJ2-2, with D perhaps matching TRBD1 (6 bases). CDR3 length: 13 amino acids. Germline V gives CDR1 MNHEY, CDR2 SMNVEV (reference sequence). V lost 10 bases and J 5 bases, leaving 14 bases between the germline ends. This CDR3 reads CAIHRVATGELFF. CDR3 DNA sequence: TGTGCCATCCACAGGGTGGCGACCGGGGAGCTGTTTTTT.

The DNA for the CDR3 is TGTGCCAGCAGCAACCGGTCAGAAGCTTTCTTT. Amino acid sequence: CASSNRSEAFF. V and J are TRBV21-1 and TRBJ1-1. TRBV21-1 is designated a pseudogene. There are 11 residues in the CDR3.

CDR3 in amino acids: CASSQEYRGRAKNIQYF. CDR3 in DNA: TGCGCCAGCAGCCAAGAATACCGGGGGCGGGCCAAAAACATTCAGTACTTC. The chain carries TRBV4-3 and TRBJ2-4; D may match TRBD1 or TRBD2 (6 bases each). From germline, CDR1 is LGHNA and CDR2 YSLEER. CDR3 length equals 17 residues. Trimming cost V 0 bases and J 1 base, with 13 bases left between them.

This chain uses TRBV11-2 with TRBJ2-7; 8 bases are a match to TRBD2. V gave up 5 bases and J gave up 3 bases; unmatched junction bases: 9. This CDR3 region has 15 residues. From germline, CDR1 is SGHAT and CDR2 FQNNGV. CDR3 amino acids: CASSPTGTSLYEQYF. The CDR3 DNA is TGTGCCAGCAGCCCCACCGGGACTAGTCTCTACGAGCAGTACTTC.

The chain employs TRBV7-8 and TRBJ2-3; 7 bases agree with TRBD2. After removal of 4 bases from V and 4 bases from J, the junction contained 2 bases not matched to a gene. This CDR3 is built from 13 residues. Per the germline V gene, CDR1 is SGHVS and CDR2 is FQNEAQ. DNA of the CDR3: TGTGCCAGCAGCTCTAGCGGTCCAGATACGCAGTATTTT. Amino acid sequence: CASSSSGPDTQYF.